This entry lists 22 T cell receptor beta chains sequenced from one sample in a study of T cell repertoires in cytomegalovirus infection. The antigens these receptors bind are not known. TCRdb called the reads again in MiXCR, with one record for every CDR3 protein. Of 650,000 to 900,000 distinct CDR3 sequences listed, about 28% were seen once; the top ten hold about an eighth. The sample was cultured CD8+ T cells from PBMCs, taken from culture after CMV antigen stimulation. These receptors all stem from a human donor in good health (CMV status not recorded). Some clones in this sample may be carry-over from other donors' samples.

This chain links TRBV12-3 or TRBV12-4 with TRBJ1-3, with 7 bases that match TRBD1. The CDR3 length is 14 residues. V shed 1 base, J shed 8 bases, and the junction held 5 bases outside the gene matches. The CDR3 region is CASSLGGGADTIYF. CDR3 nucleotides: TGTGCCAGCAGTTTAGGAGGGGGCGCGGACACCATATATTTT.

This clonotype was picked up many times. The genes are TRBV6-1 and TRBJ2-7; D gene unclear. The CDR3 runs 13 residues. CDR1 MNHNS and CDR2 SASEGT come from the germline V gene. Trimming took off 1 base at V and 4 bases at J, with 8 bases between the two ends. The CDR3 coding sequence is TGTGCCAGCAGTGAAGTGTCCGCTTACGAGCAGTACTTC. Its translation is CASSEVSAYEQYF.

Many counts were recorded for this clonotype. V usage is TRBV7-8 and J usage is TRBJ2-5, with 13 bases matching TRBD2. Germline CDR1 reads SGHVS; CDR2 reads FQNEAQ. With V trimmed by 6 bases and J by 1 base, 8 bases remained unmatched. This CDR3 comprises 17 residues. CDR3 protein: CASSRLAGGPIQETQYF. The CDR3 nucleotides read TGTGCCAGCAGTCGACTAGCGGGGGGCCCTATCCAAGAGACCCAGTACTTC.

This chain uses TRBV4-2 with TRBJ2-3, with a tentative D call TRBD2 (6 bases). With 6 bases removed from V and 6 bases from J, the gap between germline ends came to 16 bases. The CDR3 covers 14 residues. The germline V gene has CDR1 LGHNA and CDR2 YNFKEQ. CDR3 region: CASSRGATADTQYF. The CDR3 bases are TGTGCCAGCAGTCGCGGGGCTACAGCGGATACGCAGTATTTT.

This clonotype was counted only a few times. The chain is built from TRBV24-1 and TRBJ2-1, with TRBD1 matching 8 bases. This CDR3 is 16 amino acids long. In germline, CDR1 is KGHDR, CDR2 SFDVKD. J gave up 4 bases and V 6 bases, and 10 bases lay outside the gene matches. The CDR3 sequence is CATSPTGQGAYNEQFF. The CDR3 DNA is TGTGCCACCAGTCCTACGGGGCAGGGGGCTTACAATGAGCAGTTCTTC.

The V gene is TRBV27, the J gene TRBJ2-7, with 7 bases identical to TRBD2. The CDR3 consists of 14 residues. CDR1 is MNHEY and CDR2 is SMNVEV in the germline V gene (reference sequence). Trimming removed 6 bases from V and 3 bases from J; junction bases left unmatched: 8. The CDR3 DNA reads TGTGCCAGCAGACCTGGGGGGGAAGGCTACGAGCAGTACTTC. As protein: CASRPGGEGYEQYF.

In its sample, this clonotype was seen many times. The chain joins TRBV11-1 to TRBJ1-6, with 9 bases lining up with TRBD1. The CDR3 covers 15 residues. V was pared by 4 bases and J by 7 bases, with 5 bases of the junction left unmatched. Germline V lookup: CDR1 SGHAT, CDR2 FQDESV (reference sequence). The CDR3 DNA sequence: TGTGCCAGCAGCTCCGACAGGGGGGGAAATTCACCCCTCCACTTT. Its translation: CASSSDRGGNSPLHF. The full variable domain, completed using reference TRBV11-1 and TRBJ1-6, is EAEVAQSPRYKITEKSQAVAFWCDPISGHATLYWYRQILGQGPELLVQFQDESVVDDSQLPKDRFSAERLKGVDSTLKIQPAELGDSAMYLCASSSDRGGNSPLHFGNGTRLTVT.

The chain carries TRBV4-1 and TRBJ1-1; a weak D match, TRBD1 (5 bases). This CDR3 has 16 amino acids. Trimming left V 3 bases short and J 5 bases short, with 19 bases between. CDR1 and CDR2 (germline): MGHRA, YSYEKL. The CDR3 DNA is TGCGCCAGCAGCCAGGGGCCGCAGGACACGGGGACTGAAGCTTTCTTT. It translates to CASSQGPQDTGTEAFF.

The chain uses TRBV4-1 and TRBJ2-5; 16 bases agree with TRBD2. Germline V gene lookup returns CDR1 MGHRA and CDR2 YSYEKL. CDR3 length equals 18 residues. J was trimmed by 0 bases and V by 4 bases; bases with no gene match: 5. CDR3 residues: CASSPGTSGGGYQETQYF. The CDR3 DNA is TGCGCCAGCAGCCCCGGGACTAGCGGGGGGGGGTACCAAGAGACCCAGTACTTC.

Only a few counts were recorded for this clonotype. This chain joins TRBV7-3 and TRBJ1-5, with 7 bases lining up with TRBD1. Germline V gives CDR1 SGHTA, CDR2 FQGTGA. V trimming: 2 bases; J trimming: 0 bases; junction bases outside the gene matches: 7. CDR3 length: 17 residues. The chain's CDR3 is CASSLDRERDSNQPQHF. Here the CDR3 DNA reads TGTGCCAGCAGCTTAGACAGGGAAAGGGATAGCAATCAGCCCCAGCATTTT.

This chain connects TRBV19 to TRBJ2-1, with D hard to call. The germline CDR1 and CDR2 sequences are LNHDA and SQIVND (reference sequence). The CDR3 length is 15 residues. Trimming stripped 3 bases from V and 0 bases from J, with 9 bases between. DNA of the CDR3: TGTGCCAGTAGTATCGCAACACTCTCCTACAATGAGCAGTTCTTC. Translating it yields CASSIATLSYNEQFF.

This clonotype was found a few times. The rearrangement links TRBV27 to TRBJ2-7; possibly TRBD1 for D (6 bases). Deletions cut 6 bases from V and 1 base from J, with 10 bases between. CDR3 length equals 13 residues. In germline, CDR1 is MNHEY, CDR2 SMNVEV (reference sequence). This chain's CDR3 is CASRQGGSYEQYV. The CDR3 DNA reads TGTGCCAGCAGACAAGGGGGATCCTACGAGCAGTACGTC.

This rearrangement joins TRBV6-5 to TRBJ2-2; 15 nucleotides align to TRBD2. Germline V gives CDR1 MNHEY, CDR2 SVGAGI. After removal of 3 bases from V and 8 bases from J, the junction contained 7 bases not matched to a gene. This CDR3 has 17 amino acids. The CDR3 DNA follows: TGTGCCAGCAGTTATCTCGGGACTAGCGGGGGGCCGGGGGAGCTGTTTTTT. Translating it yields CASSYLGTSGGPGELFF.

This clonotype appeared many times. The chain joins TRBV7-8 to TRBJ2-7; no definite D call. CDR3 length equals 13 residues. CDR1 SGHVS and CDR2 FQNEAQ come from the germline V gene. Trimming took 1 base from V and 6 from J, leaving 10 bases between them. In DNA, the CDR3 is TGTGCCAGCAGCTTAGGGCGGTCATCCGAGCAGTACGTC. It encodes CASSLGRSSEQYV.

V and J are TRBV9 and TRBJ2-3, with a tentative D call TRBD1 (6 bases). CDR1 and CDR2 (germline): SGDLS, YYNGEE. The CDR3 loop spans 16 amino acids. Trimming removed 0 bases from V and 1 base from J, with 12 bases in between. The CDR3 loop reads CASSVAPGHRTDTQYF. CDR3 nucleotides: TGTGCCAGCAGCGTAGCCCCGGGACACCGCACAGATACGCAGTATTTT.

In its sample, this clonotype was seen a few times. J is TRBJ2-7 and V is TRBV7-6; 9 nucleotides agree with TRBD2. The junction had 5 bases not matched to a gene; V was cut back by 5 bases and J by 0 bases. CDR3 size: 15 residues. The V gene's germline CDR1 is SGHVS and CDR2 FNYEAQ. The CDR3 sequence: CASSPSGGNSYEQYV. The CDR3 bases are TGTGCCAGCAGCCCAAGCGGGGGGAACTCCTACGAGCAGTACGTC.

The chain recombines TRBV12-3 or TRBV12-4 with TRBJ2-1, with D possibly matching TRBD1 (7 bases). V shed 5 bases and J shed 8 bases, with 16 bases lying between them. This CDR3 contains 14 residues. CDR3 amino acids: CASSPYRGGDEQFF. The CDR3 coding sequence is TGTGCCAGCAGTCCGTACAGGGGCGGGGATGAGCAGTTCTTC.

The chain links TRBV5-1 to TRBJ1-2; D call uncertain. The V gene lost 2 bases and the J gene lost 0 bases, with 17 bases spanning the gap. The V gene's germline CDR1 is SGHRS and CDR2 YFSETQ. The CDR3 length is 17 residues. CDR3 bases: TGCGCCAGCAGCTTCACGGATTCGGTGAGAGCTAACTATGGCTACACCTTC. Protein: CASSFTDSVRANYGYTF.

V usage is TRBV6-5 and J usage is TRBJ1-1, with a weak D call TRBD1 (6 bases). Trimming removed 3 bases at V and 11 bases at J, with 13 bases between. The CDR3 sequence is 12 residues long. Looked up from germline, CDR1 is MNHEY and CDR2 is SVGAGI. DNA of the CDR3: TGTGCCAGCAGTTATGGGGGGCTATCCGCTTTCTTT. Its protein product is CASSYGGLSAFF.

Many counts were recorded for this clonotype. V is TRBV4-1 and J is TRBJ2-3, with D perhaps matching TRBD1 (6 bases). Deletions cut 2 bases from V and 0 bases from J, with 15 bases between. Germline lookup yields CDR1 MGHRA and CDR2 YSYEKL. CDR3 length: 17 amino acids. The CDR3 coding sequence is TGCGCCAGCAGCCAATATGGGGGCCCACGAAGCACAGATACGCAGTATTTT. This sequence encodes CASSQYGGPRSTDTQYF.

The chain has TRBV20-1 and TRBJ1-3; a possible D gene is TRBD1 (5 bases). The CDR3 totals 15 residues. CDR1 DFQATT and CDR2 SNEGSKA come from the germline V gene (reference sequence). V was trimmed by 6 bases and J by 2 bases, leaving 17 bases between them. This CDR3 reads CSAQGPRVAGNTIYF. The DNA of the CDR3 is TGCAGTGCGCAAGGGCCCAGGGTCGCTGGAAACACCATATATTTT.

The sample holds a few counts of this clonotype. V is TRBV7-2 and J is TRBJ1-5; D is unclear. This CDR3 spans 15 amino acids. Per the germline V gene, CDR1 is SGHTA and CDR2 is FQGNSA. The ends were cut back, 2 bases at V and 2 bases at J, with 10 bases in the middle. CDR3 nucleotide sequence: TGTGCCAGCAGCTTACGTCCGGATGGCAATCAGCCCCAGCATTTT. This codes for CASSLRPDGNQPQHF.